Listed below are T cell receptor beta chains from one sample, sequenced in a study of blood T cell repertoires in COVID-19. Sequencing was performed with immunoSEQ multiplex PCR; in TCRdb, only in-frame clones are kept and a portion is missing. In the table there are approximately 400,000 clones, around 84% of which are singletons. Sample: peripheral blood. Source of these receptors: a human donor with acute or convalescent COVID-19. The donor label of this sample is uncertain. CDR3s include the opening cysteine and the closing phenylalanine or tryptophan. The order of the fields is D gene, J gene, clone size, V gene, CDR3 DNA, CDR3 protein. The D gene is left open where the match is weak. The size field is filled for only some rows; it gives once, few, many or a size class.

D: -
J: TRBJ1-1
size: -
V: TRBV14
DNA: TGTGCCAGCAGCAGCAAGGGGGTGATAACTGAAGCTTTCTTT
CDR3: CASSSKGVITEAFF

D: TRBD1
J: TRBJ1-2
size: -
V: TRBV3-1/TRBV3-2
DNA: TGTGCCAGCAGCCAGGCGAGGACAGGCGGCTACACCTTC
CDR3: CASSQARTGGYTF

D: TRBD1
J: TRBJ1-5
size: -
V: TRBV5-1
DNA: TGCGCCAGCAGGGCGACAGGGTTGGGGGATCAGCCCCAGCATTTT
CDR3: CASRATGLGDQPQHF

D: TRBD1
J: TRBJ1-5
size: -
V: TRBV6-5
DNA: TGTGCCAGCAGCCCCGACAGGGCCAGCAATCAGCCCCAGCATTTT
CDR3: CASSPDRASNQPQHF

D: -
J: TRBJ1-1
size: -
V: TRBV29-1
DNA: TGCAGCGTTGGCACGAGCACTGAAGCTTTCTTT
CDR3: CSVGTSTEAFF

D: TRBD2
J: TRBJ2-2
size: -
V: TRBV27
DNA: TGTGCCAGCAGGCCACCGGGACTAGCGGCCACCGGGGAGCTGTTTTTT
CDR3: CASRPPGLAATGELFF

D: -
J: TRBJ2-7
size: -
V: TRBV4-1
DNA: TGCGCCAGCAGCCAAGTGGAGACTTACTCCTACGAGCAGTACTTC
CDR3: CASSQVETYSYEQYF

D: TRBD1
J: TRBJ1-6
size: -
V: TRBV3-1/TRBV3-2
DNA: TGTGCCAGCAGCCTAGGACAGGTTTATTCACCCCTCCACTTT
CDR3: CASSLGQVYSPLHF

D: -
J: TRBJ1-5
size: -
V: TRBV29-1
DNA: TGCAGCGTTGCAAATGTGAGTAGCAATCAGCCCCAGCATTTT
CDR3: CSVANVSSNQPQHF

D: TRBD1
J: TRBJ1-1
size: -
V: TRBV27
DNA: TGTGCCAGCAGTTGGACAGGGGCGACTGAAGCTTTCTTT
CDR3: CASSWTGATEAFF

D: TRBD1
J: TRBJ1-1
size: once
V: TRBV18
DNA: TGTGCCAGCTCACCATTCGTCAACAGGGGCAGTACTGAAGCTTTCTTT
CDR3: CASSPFVNRGSTEAFF

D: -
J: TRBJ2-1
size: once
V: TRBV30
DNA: TGTGCCTGGAGCCTAGGGGGGGCCTACAATGAGCAGTTCTTC
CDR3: CAWSLGGAYNEQFF

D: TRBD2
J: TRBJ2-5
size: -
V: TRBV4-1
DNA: TGCGCCAGCAGCCCTCGAGTAGCGGGGGGAGAGACCCAGTACTTC
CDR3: CASSPRVAGGETQYF

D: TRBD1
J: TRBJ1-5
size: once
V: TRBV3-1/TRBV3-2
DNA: TGTGCCAGCAGTCGACAGGGGAATCAGCCCCAGCATTTT
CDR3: CASSRQGNQPQHF

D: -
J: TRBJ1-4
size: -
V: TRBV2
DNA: TGTGCCAGCAGGAGCCGTGGTACTAATGAAAAACTGTTTTTT
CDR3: CASRSRGTNEKLFF

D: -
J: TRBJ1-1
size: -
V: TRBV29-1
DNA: TGCAGCGGGCGGGAACAGTTGAACACTGAAGCTTTCTTT
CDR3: CSGREQLNTEAFF

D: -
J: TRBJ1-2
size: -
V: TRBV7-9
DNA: TGTGCCAGCAGCTTAGGCGCAGGGAACTTTGCGTCTGGCTACACCTTC
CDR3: CASSLGAGNFASGYTF